These T cell receptor beta chains were read from a single sample in a study of glioma-infiltrating T cells after dendritic cell vaccination. The table came from immunoSEQ multiplex PCR; TCRdb's copy has only in-frame clones and leaves some out. Seen here are roughly 100,000 clones, around 90% observed once, and the top ten hold more than 2.5%. Here the sequenced sample was blood, taken after dendritic cell vaccination. The receptors shown here come from a human donor with glioblastoma. Both conserved end residues are part of each CDR3. D genes are given only for firm matches. The size entry is marked missing in some rows and otherwise reads once, few, many or a size class.

d_gene: NA
v_gene: TRBV5-3
abundance: NA
j_gene: TRBJ1-5
CDR3nt: TGTGCCAGAGGGGGGTATCAGCCCCAGCATTTT
CDR3aa: CARGGYQPQHF

d_gene: NA
v_gene: TRBV2
abundance: NA
j_gene: TRBJ1-5
CDR3nt: TGTGCCAGCAGATCTGTTAGCAATCAGCCCCAGCATTTT
CDR3aa: CASRSVSNQPQHF

d_gene: TRBD2
v_gene: TRBV7-8
abundance: NA
j_gene: TRBJ2-7
CDR3nt: TGTGCCAGCAGCTTAGTAGTGACTAGCGCCGGCGAGCAGTACTTC
CDR3aa: CASSLVVTSAGEQYF

d_gene: NA
v_gene: TRBV7-9
abundance: NA
j_gene: TRBJ1-2
CDR3nt: TGTGCCAGCAGCGACACTTGGGGCTACACCTTC
CDR3aa: CASSDTWGYTF

d_gene: NA
v_gene: TRBV21-1
abundance: NA
j_gene: TRBJ2-7
CDR3nt: TGTGCCAGCAGCAATAAGACCGTAGCGGGGGGTCCGTACGAGCAGTACTTC
CDR3aa: CASSNKTVAGGPYEQYF

d_gene: TRBD1
v_gene: TRBV30
abundance: NA
j_gene: TRBJ1-2
CDR3nt: TGTGCCTGGAGTAGGCAGGGGGTGTACTATGGCTACACCTTC
CDR3aa: CAWSRQGVYYGYTF

d_gene: TRBD1
v_gene: TRBV19
abundance: NA
j_gene: TRBJ1-5
CDR3nt: TGTGCCAGTAGTCCTCCGGGACAGGGTATTGGCAATCAGCCCCAGCATTTT
CDR3aa: CASSPPGQGIGNQPQHF

d_gene: NA
v_gene: TRBV9
abundance: NA
j_gene: TRBJ1-3
CDR3nt: TGTGCCAGCAGCCCTACCTCGACAGTGCTCTCTGGAAACACCATATATTTT
CDR3aa: CASSPTSTVLSGNTIYF

d_gene: TRBD1
v_gene: TRBV7-9
abundance: NA
j_gene: TRBJ1-2
CDR3nt: TGTGCCAGCAGCTTCGCCGGGACAGGGGCTCTCAACTATGGCTACACCTTC
CDR3aa: CASSFAGTGALNYGYTF

d_gene: TRBD1
v_gene: TRBV18
abundance: NA
j_gene: TRBJ1-5
CDR3nt: TGTGCCAGCTCGGAAGGACAGGGGTATCAGCCCCAGCATTTT
CDR3aa: CASSEGQGYQPQHF

d_gene: NA
v_gene: TRBV11-2
abundance: NA
j_gene: TRBJ1-1
CDR3nt: TGTGCCAGCAGCTCAGACAGATACACTGAAGCTTTCTTT
CDR3aa: CASSSDRYTEAFF

d_gene: NA
v_gene: TRBV18
abundance: NA
j_gene: TRBJ2-1
CDR3nt: TGTGCCAGCTCACCGAGACTAGGGAATGAGCAGTTCTTC
CDR3aa: CASSPRLGNEQFF

d_gene: TRBD2
v_gene: TRBV18
abundance: NA
j_gene: TRBJ2-3
CDR3nt: TGTGCCAGCTCTCTGACTAGCGGGGGGGGCACAGATACGCAGTATTTT
CDR3aa: CASSLTSGGGTDTQYF

d_gene: NA
v_gene: TRBV9
abundance: NA
j_gene: TRBJ2-1
CDR3nt: TGTGCCAGCAGCGTAGCGGGGGAGCATTACAATGAGCAGTTCTTC
CDR3aa: CASSVAGEHYNEQFF

d_gene: NA
v_gene: TRBV13
abundance: NA
j_gene: TRBJ1-6
CDR3nt: TGTGCCAGCAGCTTAGGAGGGGCTAATTCCCCCCTCCACTTT
CDR3aa: CASSLGGANSPLHF

d_gene: NA
v_gene: TRBV6-1
abundance: NA
j_gene: TRBJ1-2
CDR3nt: TGTGCCAGCAGTGAAAGGTCGACCGGGTCCTATGGCTACACCTTC
CDR3aa: CASSERSTGSYGYTF

d_gene: TRBD1
v_gene: TRBV10-3
abundance: NA
j_gene: TRBJ1-2
CDR3nt: TGTGCCATCAGTGAGCAACGGGACAGGGGAACCTATGGCTACACCTTC
CDR3aa: CAISEQRDRGTYGYTF

d_gene: TRBD1
v_gene: TRBV19
abundance: NA
j_gene: TRBJ2-7
CDR3nt: TGTGCCAGTAGTGTGGGAGACAGGGCCGAGCAGTACTTC
CDR3aa: CASSVGDRAEQYF

d_gene: TRBD2
v_gene: TRBV4-2
abundance: NA
j_gene: TRBJ2-2
CDR3nt: TGTGCCAGCAGCCAATGGGGTCGCGGGGGGCCCACCGGGGAGCTGTTTTTT
CDR3aa: CASSQWGRGGPTGELFF

d_gene: TRBD2
v_gene: TRBV5-1
abundance: NA
j_gene: TRBJ2-1
CDR3nt: TGCGCCAGCAGCGGGGGGGGTAGCGGGAAGTACGAGCAGTTCTTC
CDR3aa: CASSGGGSGKYEQFF

d_gene: TRBD1
v_gene: TRBV15
abundance: NA
j_gene: TRBJ2-5
CDR3nt: TGTGCCACCGGTAGGACAGGGGAGACCCAGTACTTC
CDR3aa: CATGRTGETQYF

d_gene: NA
v_gene: TRBV5-6
abundance: NA
j_gene: TRBJ1-1
CDR3nt: TGTGCCAGCAGCTTGCCCAGGATGAACACTGAAGCTTTCTTT
CDR3aa: CASSLPRMNTEAFF

d_gene: NA
v_gene: TRBV7-3
abundance: NA
j_gene: TRBJ2-3
CDR3nt: TGTGCCAGCAGCTCCGGGACTAGCACAGATACGCAGTATTTT
CDR3aa: CASSSGTSTDTQYF

d_gene: NA
v_gene: TRBV10-3
abundance: NA
j_gene: TRBJ2-1
CDR3nt: TGTGCCATCAGTGAGTTTCGAGGGCAGGATGAGCAGTTCTTC
CDR3aa: CAISEFRGQDEQFF

d_gene: NA
v_gene: TRBV5-1
abundance: NA
j_gene: TRBJ1-1
CDR3nt: TGCGCCAGCAGCTTGGATCGGGGAATGAACACTGAAGCTTTCTTT
CDR3aa: CASSLDRGMNTEAFF

d_gene: TRBD1
v_gene: TRBV19
abundance: NA
j_gene: TRBJ1-1
CDR3nt: TGTGCCAGTAGTGCCAGGACAGGGGGCACTGAAGCTTTCTTT
CDR3aa: CASSARTGGTEAFF

d_gene: TRBD1
v_gene: TRBV9
abundance: NA
j_gene: TRBJ2-1
CDR3nt: TGTGCCAGCAGCGTGGGGACAGCAACCTACAATGAGCAGTTCTTC
CDR3aa: CASSVGTATYNEQFF

d_gene: NA
v_gene: TRBV30
abundance: few
j_gene: TRBJ1-1
CDR3nt: TGTGCCTGGAGTGTCGGGGAAGAAGCTTTCTTT
CDR3aa: CAWSVGEEAFF

d_gene: TRBD2
v_gene: TRBV5-1
abundance: NA
j_gene: TRBJ2-1
CDR3nt: TGCGCCAGCAGCTGGACTAGCGGGAATAACAATGAGCAGTTCTTC
CDR3aa: CASSWTSGNNNEQFF

d_gene: TRBD1
v_gene: TRBV5-1
abundance: NA
j_gene: TRBJ2-7
CDR3nt: TGCGCCAGCAGCCCCCGGGACAGCGGAACGGAGCAGTACTTC
CDR3aa: CASSPRDSGTEQYF

d_gene: TRBD1
v_gene: TRBV19
abundance: NA
j_gene: TRBJ1-2
CDR3nt: TGTGCCAGTAGTAGTATAGGGGACAGCGCTTATGGCTACACCTTC
CDR3aa: CASSSIGDSAYGYTF

d_gene: TRBD2
v_gene: TRBV18
abundance: once
j_gene: TRBJ2-1
CDR3nt: TGTGCCAGCTCACCATCGACGGGAGGTCGGGATGAGCAGTTCTTC
CDR3aa: CASSPSTGGRDEQFF

d_gene: NA
v_gene: TRBV5-1
abundance: once
j_gene: TRBJ1-1
CDR3nt: TGCGCCAGCAGCTTATGGCAGGGGACTGAAGCTTTCTTT
CDR3aa: CASSLWQGTEAFF

d_gene: NA
v_gene: TRBV5-1
abundance: NA
j_gene: TRBJ1-6
CDR3nt: TGCGCCAGCACCCCCCAGGAAGGCAATTCCCCCCTCCACTTT
CDR3aa: CASTPQEGNSPLHF

d_gene: NA
v_gene: TRBV29-1
abundance: NA
j_gene: TRBJ2-7
CDR3nt: TGCAGCGTTGAAGATAGAGACAGTACCTACGAGCAGTACTTC
CDR3aa: CSVEDRDSTYEQYF

d_gene: NA
v_gene: TRBV13
abundance: few
j_gene: TRBJ1-3
CDR3nt: TGTGCAGGACGGGAGGCTGGAAACACCATATATTTT
CDR3aa: CAGREAGNTIYF

d_gene: TRBD2
v_gene: TRBV7-6
abundance: NA
j_gene: TRBJ2-3
CDR3nt: TGTGCCAGCAGCTTAGGGACTAGCGGGAGGGCCAAAGATACGCAGTATTTT
CDR3aa: CASSLGTSGRAKDTQYF

d_gene: TRBD2
v_gene: TRBV5-1
abundance: NA
j_gene: TRBJ2-5
CDR3nt: TGCGCCAGCAGCCACGGGACTAGCGGGCAAGAGACCCAGTACTTC
CDR3aa: CASSHGTSGQETQYF

d_gene: NA
v_gene: TRBV2
abundance: NA
j_gene: TRBJ2-5
CDR3nt: TGTGCCAGCAGTGAACAAGGGCAGGGGGAGACCCAGTACTTC
CDR3aa: CASSEQGQGETQYF

d_gene: NA
v_gene: TRBV16
abundance: NA
j_gene: TRBJ2-2
CDR3nt: TGTGCCAGCAGCCACCCCGACAAATACACCGGGGAGCTGTTTTTT
CDR3aa: CASSHPDKYTGELFF

d_gene: NA
v_gene: TRBV27
abundance: NA
j_gene: TRBJ2-2
CDR3nt: TGTGCCAGCAGTTTTGAAGGGGCCCCCGGGGAGCTGTTTTTT
CDR3aa: CASSFEGAPGELFF

d_gene: TRBD2
v_gene: TRBV6-5
abundance: NA
j_gene: TRBJ2-7
CDR3nt: TGTGCCTGTGGGACTAGCGGAGCAGTCTACGAGCAGTACTTC
CDR3aa: CACGTSGAVYEQYF

d_gene: TRBD1
v_gene: TRBV6-5
abundance: NA
j_gene: TRBJ1-5
CDR3nt: TGTGCCAGCAGTGCCGGGACAGGGAATCAGCCCCAGCATTTT
CDR3aa: CASSAGTGNQPQHF

d_gene: TRBD1
v_gene: TRBV7-3
abundance: NA
j_gene: TRBJ2-1
CDR3nt: TGTGCCAGCAGCCCCGGGACAGGTGCCTACAATGAGCAGTTCTTC
CDR3aa: CASSPGTGAYNEQFF